The 11 T cell receptor beta chains in this list originate from one sample, sequenced in a study of cytomegalovirus exposure and HLA in healthy donors. The PCR employed 60 Vbeta primers together with 13 Jbeta primers. Assay: immunoSEQ multiplex PCR; the TCRdb copy retains only in-frame clones and omits some. The profile shows roughly 150,000 clones, around two thirds of them singletons. The sample consisted of PBMCs. These receptors were taken from a man aged 30-40 years in good health and CMV-seropositive.

The chain has TRBV27 and TRBJ2-1, with 13 nucleotides matching TRBD2. This CDR3 region has 13 residues. The germline V gene encodes CDR1 MNHEY and CDR2 SMNVEV (reference sequence). V shed 5 bases and J 12 bases; nucleotides not matched to a gene: 4. This CDR3 reads CASSTGLAGTQFF. In DNA, the CDR3 is TGTGCCAGCAGTACGGGACTAGCGGGAACGCAGTTCTTC.

Only one count was recorded for this clone. The rearrangement uses TRBV5-6 and TRBJ2-1, with TRBD2 matching over 9 bases. The length of the CDR3 is 18 residues. After removal of 4 bases from V and 2 bases from J, the junction contained 13 bases not matched to a gene. Germline values: CDR1 SGHDT, CDR2 YYEEEE. CDR3 amino acids: CASSLRVAGEGPYNEQFF. The CDR3 nucleotides read TGTGCCAGCAGCCTCCGGGTAGCGGGAGAGGGACCCTACAATGAGCAGTTCTTC.

The chain recombines TRBV6-5 with TRBJ2-7, with 7 bases identical to TRBD1. Germline CDR1 and CDR2: MNHEY and SVGAGI. The CDR3 sequence is 14 residues long. V lost 5 bases and J lost 4; bases outside the gene matches: 8. The CDR3 loop is CASSLTGDPYEQYF. For the CDR3, the DNA is TGTGCCAGCAGTCTAACAGGGGACCCTTACGAGCAGTACTTC.

This chain links TRBV14 with TRBJ2-7, with D unclear. The CDR3 spans 15 residues. Germline V CDR1 and CDR2: SGHDN, FVKESK. V dropped 4 bases and J dropped 3 bases, with 16 bases sitting between them. This chain's CDR3 is CASSRPSPLYYEQYF. The CDR3 DNA is TGTGCCAGCAGCCGCCCGAGCCCCCTCTACTACGAGCAGTACTTC.

This clone came up once. The J gene is TRBJ2-1, the V gene TRBV27, with 10 bases fitting TRBD1. Germline V gene sequence: CDR1 MNHEY, CDR2 SMNVEV (reference sequence). There are 14 residues in the CDR3. Germline trimming cut 5 bases from V and 9 bases from J; bases unmatched to any gene: 7. CDR3 sequence: CASSLPTGGVEQFF. The DNA for the CDR3 is TGTGCCAGCAGTCTCCCGACAGGGGGCGTTGAGCAGTTCTTC.

The CDR3 region has the DNA TGTGCCAGCAGTTCCATAGCGGGAGTAAATGAGCAGTTCTTC. It translates to CASSSIAGVNEQFF. The chain joins TRBV6-1 to TRBJ2-1, with 9 bases lining up with TRBD2. The V gene end was trimmed by 5 bases and the J gene end by 7 bases; junction bases not matched to a gene: 6. CDR3 size: 14 residues. The germline V gene encodes CDR1 MNHNS and CDR2 SASEGT.

The chain recombines TRBV6-1 with TRBJ2-2; maybe TRBD1 (7 bases). The germline V and J ends were trimmed by 2 bases and 0 bases, with 16 bases remaining between them. Germline V lookup: CDR1 MNHNS, CDR2 SASEGT. CDR3 length: 18 residues. CDR3 in DNA: TGTGCCAGCAGTGAAAAGGGACTTGGGACAGCGAACACCGGGGAGCTGTTTTTT. Residues: CASSEKGLGTANTGELFF.

The chain employs TRBV30 and TRBJ1-1; D gene uncertain. V lost 0 bases and J lost 8, with 7 bases in between. The CDR3 has 11 amino acids. Per germline, CDR1 GTSNPN and CDR2 SVGIG (reference sequence). CDR3 DNA sequence: TGTGCCTGGAGTGTACAGCTAGAAGCTTTCTTT. Translating gives CAWSVQLEAFF.

Regarding this clone: Other DNA sequences in this specimen translate into the identical CDR3. The genes are TRBV11-2 and TRBJ1-2; tentatively, D is TRBD1 (5 bases). Germline V gene data show CDR1 as SGHAT and CDR2 as FQNNGV. This CDR3 spans 13 amino acids. The V gene lost 1 base and the J gene lost 6 bases, with 9 bases spanning the gap. The CDR3 sequence is CASSLAQGNGYTF. DNA for the CDR3: TGTGCCAGCAGCTTAGCGCAGGGAAATGGCTACACCTTC.

The V gene is TRBV4-2, the J gene TRBJ2-3, with D tentatively TRBD1 (6 bases). V was cut by 4 bases and J by 2 bases, with 16 bases left in between. The germline gives CDR1 LGHNA, CDR2 YNFKEQ. The CDR3 contains 16 residues. CDR3 region: CASSPDAQGITDTQYF. DNA for the CDR3: TGTGCCAGCAGCCCGGACGCACAGGGAATCACAGATACGCAGTATTTT.

The V call is TRBV29-1, the J call TRBJ2-7; D perhaps matches TRBD1 (5 bases). The CDR3 runs 14 residues. From germline, CDR1 is SQVTM and CDR2 ANQGSEA. With 3 bases removed from V and 3 bases from J, the gap between germline ends came to 15 bases. CDR3 nucleotides: TGCAGCGTTGAGGACCAGGACACCAGCTACGAGCAGTACTTC. It specifies CSVEDQDTSYEQYF.